This is a list of T cell receptor beta chains from one sample in a study of T cells after yellow fever vaccination. TCRdb fed the 5' RACE reads into MiXCR, producing one record per CDR3 protein. In the table there are under 600,000 distinct CDR3 sequences, about 13% of which are singletons. Specimen: PBMCs, collected on the day of the yellow fever booster vaccination. The receptors here all came from a man younger than 40 who received the YFV17D yellow fever vaccine. The CDR3 runs from the conserved cysteine through the conserved F or W. Fields, in order: J gene, clone size, V gene, D gene, CDR3 protein, CDR3 DNA. A D gene is named only where the DNA matches it firmly. The size of a clone is reported for some rows only, either as once, few or many, or as a class for expanded clones.

j_gene: TRBJ2-1
abundance: -
v_gene: TRBV6-2/TRBV6-3
d_gene: TRBD2
CDR3aa: CASSHPGLAGAYNEQFF
CDR3nt: TGTGCCAGCAGTCACCCGGGACTAGCGGGGGCCTACAATGAGCAGTTCTTC

j_gene: TRBJ2-2
abundance: -
v_gene: TRBV10-3
d_gene: -
CDR3aa: CAIKGHANTGELFF
CDR3nt: TGTGCCATCAAGGGACACGCGAACACCGGGGAGCTGTTTTTT

j_gene: TRBJ2-3
abundance: -
v_gene: TRBV28
d_gene: -
CDR3aa: CASSLSRRSDTQYF
CDR3nt: TGTGCCAGCAGTTTATCCCGCAGGTCAGATACGCAGTATTTT

j_gene: TRBJ2-4
abundance: -
v_gene: TRBV30
d_gene: -
CDR3aa: CAWRRDGNIQYF
CDR3nt: TGTGCCTGGCGGAGGGATGGAAACATTCAGTACTTC

j_gene: TRBJ2-7
abundance: few
v_gene: TRBV15
d_gene: TRBD1
CDR3aa: CATSRDKRTGVTYEQYF
CDR3nt: TGTGCCACCAGCAGAGATAAAAGGACAGGAGTCACCTACGAGCAGTACTTC

j_gene: TRBJ2-5
abundance: -
v_gene: TRBV15
d_gene: TRBD2
CDR3aa: CATSTGLDFGTQYF
CDR3nt: TGTGCCACCAGCACGGGACTAGACTTCGGGACCCAGTACTTC

j_gene: TRBJ1-1
abundance: -
v_gene: TRBV20-1
d_gene: -
CDR3aa: CSAKGSNRGAEAFF
CDR3nt: TGCAGTGCTAAAGGCTCCAACCGGGGCGCTGAAGCTTTCTTT

j_gene: TRBJ1-1
abundance: -
v_gene: TRBV29-1
d_gene: -
CDR3aa: CSGGGMNTEAFF
CDR3nt: TGCAGCGGGGGGGGCATGAACACTGAAGCTTTCTTT

j_gene: TRBJ2-7
abundance: few
v_gene: TRBV27
d_gene: -
CDR3aa: CASSLSIPRVGYEQYF
CDR3nt: TGTGCCAGCAGTTTATCGATACCGCGGGTGGGATACGAGCAGTACTTC

j_gene: TRBJ2-7
abundance: -
v_gene: TRBV20-1
d_gene: -
CDR3aa: CSARFEGWDEQYF
CDR3nt: TGCAGTGCTAGGTTCGAGGGTTGGGACGAGCAGTACTTC

j_gene: TRBJ2-2
abundance: -
v_gene: TRBV12-3/TRBV12-4
d_gene: -
CDR3aa: CASSSTVSPTGELFF
CDR3nt: TGTGCCAGCTCTTCGACAGTTTCCCCCACCGGGGAGCTGTTTTTT

j_gene: TRBJ2-5
abundance: -
v_gene: TRBV3-1
d_gene: -
CDR3aa: CASSQSRGKETQYF
CDR3nt: TGTGCCAGCAGCCAAAGCAGGGGAAAAGAGACCCAGTACTTC

j_gene: TRBJ1-5
abundance: -
v_gene: TRBV7-8
d_gene: -
CDR3aa: CASSLGPPTSNQPQHF
CDR3nt: TGTGCCAGCAGCTTAGGCCCTCCTACTAGCAATCAGCCCCAGCATTTT

j_gene: TRBJ2-5
abundance: -
v_gene: TRBV25-1
d_gene: -
CDR3aa: CASSEWVRSTETQYF
CDR3nt: TGTGCCAGCAGTGAATGGGTCAGGTCAACGGAGACCCAGTACTTC

j_gene: TRBJ2-7
abundance: few
v_gene: TRBV11-1
d_gene: TRBD2
CDR3aa: CASSSTGTGTSGSSVTYEQYF
CDR3nt: TGTGCCAGCAGCTCGACTGGAACCGGGACTAGCGGGAGTTCAGTGACCTACGAGCAGTACTTC

j_gene: TRBJ1-2
abundance: -
v_gene: TRBV7-2
d_gene: TRBD1
CDR3aa: CASSLDRDSYGYTF
CDR3nt: TGTGCCAGCAGCTTAGACCGGGACAGCTATGGCTACACCTTC

j_gene: TRBJ1-5
abundance: few
v_gene: TRBV6-2/TRBV6-3
d_gene: -
CDR3aa: CASSYMESQPQHF
CDR3nt: TGTGCCAGCAGTTATATGGAGTCTCAGCCCCAGCATTTT

j_gene: TRBJ2-7
abundance: few
v_gene: TRBV20-1
d_gene: TRBD1
CDR3aa: CSASFGTGAYEQYF
CDR3nt: TGCAGTGCTAGCTTTGGGACAGGGGCCTACGAGCAGTACTTC

j_gene: TRBJ2-3
abundance: -
v_gene: TRBV4-2
d_gene: -
CDR3aa: CASSQGVALLAAQYF
CDR3nt: TGTGCCAGCAGCCAAGGGGTAGCTCTACTAGCTGCGCAGTATTTT

j_gene: TRBJ1-2
abundance: -
v_gene: TRBV12-5
d_gene: -
CDR3aa: CASGLGLEMGKHYGYTF
CDR3nt: TGTGCTAGTGGTTTGGGGTTGGAAATGGGGAAGCACTATGGCTACACCTTC

j_gene: TRBJ2-7
abundance: few
v_gene: TRBV5-4
d_gene: -
CDR3aa: CASSLSDQREQYF
CDR3nt: TGTGCCAGCAGCTTGTCGGACCAGCGCGAGCAGTACTTC

j_gene: TRBJ2-3
abundance: -
v_gene: TRBV6-1
d_gene: TRBD2
CDR3aa: CASSGDYLAGGPSTDTQYF
CDR3nt: TGTGCCAGCAGTGGAGATTATCTAGCGGGAGGGCCGAGCACAGATACGCAGTATTTT

j_gene: TRBJ2-3
abundance: few
v_gene: TRBV7-9
d_gene: -
CDR3aa: CASSFQEYTDTQYF
CDR3nt: TGTGCCAGCAGCTTCCAGGAGTACACAGATACGCAGTATTTT

j_gene: TRBJ1-2
abundance: few
v_gene: TRBV14
d_gene: TRBD1
CDR3aa: CASSQGNFRQGLFYGYTF
CDR3nt: TGTGCCAGCAGCCAAGGGAATTTCCGACAGGGACTCTTCTATGGCTACACCTTC